This is a list of T cell receptor beta chains from one sample in a study of blood T cell repertoires in COVID-19. Assay: immunoSEQ multiplex PCR; the TCRdb copy retains only in-frame clones and omits some. The sample has hundreds of thousands of clones; about 89% are singletons. Sequenced input: peripheral blood. The receptors here all came from a woman in her 30s with COVID-19, enrolled during active disease. Each CDR3 is given without its conserved first and last residue. The order of the fields is V gene, J gene, CDR3 protein.

v_gene: TRBV7-9; j_gene: TRBJ1-4; CDR3aa: ASSLGGTGEKLF
v_gene: TRBV6-6; j_gene: TRBJ2-1; CDR3aa: ASSGQGGNEQF
v_gene: TRBV6-6; j_gene: TRBJ1-4; CDR3aa: ASSYGRGEKLF
v_gene: TRBV6-2/TRBV6-3; j_gene: TRBJ2-1; CDR3aa: ASSYQREKNNEQF
v_gene: TRBV30; j_gene: TRBJ1-3; CDR3aa: AWTGDSAIGNTIY
v_gene: TRBV10-3; j_gene: TRBJ1-2; CDR3aa: AISESPRQGNYGYT
v_gene: TRBV9; j_gene: TRBJ2-7; CDR3aa: ASSVDPGQGGYEQY
v_gene: TRBV19; j_gene: TRBJ1-1; CDR3aa: ASSMDRGTEAF
v_gene: TRBV2; j_gene: TRBJ1-1; CDR3aa: ASTLSREVGIWRHTEAF
v_gene: TRBV12-3/TRBV12-4; j_gene: TRBJ2-2; CDR3aa: ASPSGTGELF
v_gene: TRBV7-9; j_gene: TRBJ1-3; CDR3aa: ASSFSQAGNTIY
v_gene: TRBV6-5; j_gene: TRBJ1-1; CDR3aa: ASRQDRTANTEAF
v_gene: TRBV15; j_gene: TRBJ1-4; CDR3aa: ATSRDRGSNEKLF
v_gene: TRBV2; j_gene: TRBJ2-3; CDR3aa: ASSARVAGISDTQY
v_gene: TRBV10-2; j_gene: TRBJ1-5; CDR3aa: ASNDGQGKNQPQH
v_gene: TRBV6-2/TRBV6-3; j_gene: TRBJ1-1; CDR3aa: ASSHEPGVVTEAF
v_gene: TRBV25-1; j_gene: TRBJ1-6; CDR3aa: ASSDSTAGNSPLH
v_gene: TRBV5-4; j_gene: TRBJ1-1; CDR3aa: ASSLVEQGATEAF
v_gene: TRBV11-2; j_gene: TRBJ2-1; CDR3aa: ASSPTTSGGHNEQF
v_gene: TRBV7-2; j_gene: TRBJ1-2; CDR3aa: ASSLGQSYGYT
v_gene: TRBV19; j_gene: TRBJ1-4; CDR3aa: ASSNRLGGKNEKLF
v_gene: TRBV19; j_gene: TRBJ2-3; CDR3aa: ASNERGSTDTQY
v_gene: TRBV27; j_gene: TRBJ2-2; CDR3aa: ASSLIVGDGELF
v_gene: TRBV7-2; j_gene: TRBJ2-3; CDR3aa: ASSLTGASTDTQY
v_gene: TRBV24-1; j_gene: TRBJ2-2; CDR3aa: ATSDFKTSGRAGTGELF
v_gene: TRBV2; j_gene: TRBJ2-2; CDR3aa: ASSDLLDSGGTGELF
v_gene: TRBV29-1; j_gene: TRBJ2-3; CDR3aa: SVDGAGAADTQY
v_gene: TRBV7-6; j_gene: TRBJ2-1; CDR3aa: ASSNPGDLAEIYNEQF
v_gene: TRBV24-1; j_gene: TRBJ1-2; CDR3aa: ATSERPDREISGYT
v_gene: TRBV19; j_gene: TRBJ2-1; CDR3aa: ASSRGSGRRSSYNEQF
v_gene: TRBV2; j_gene: TRBJ1-5; CDR3aa: ASSEFPDSYNQPQH
v_gene: TRBV4-3; j_gene: TRBJ1-5; CDR3aa: ASSQDGWPGGNQPQH
v_gene: TRBV19; j_gene: TRBJ1-1; CDR3aa: ASSIVPGAEAF
v_gene: TRBV3-1/TRBV3-2; j_gene: TRBJ2-5; CDR3aa: ASSQDRGGTQY
v_gene: TRBV7-2; j_gene: TRBJ1-2; CDR3aa: ASSSTPPGGTFYGYT
v_gene: TRBV15; j_gene: TRBJ2-5; CDR3aa: ATSRDRTSGLQETQY
v_gene: TRBV6-5; j_gene: TRBJ2-7; CDR3aa: ASSYTPDSSYEQY
v_gene: TRBV11-2; j_gene: TRBJ2-1; CDR3aa: ASSSDRTIQF
v_gene: TRBV29-1; j_gene: TRBJ2-1; CDR3aa: SVEIQGQWYEQF
v_gene: TRBV6-1; j_gene: TRBJ1-2; CDR3aa: ASSELRQLLIYGYT
v_gene: TRBV30; j_gene: TRBJ1-5; CDR3aa: AWSVPHVGREGNQPQH
v_gene: TRBV3-1/TRBV3-2; j_gene: TRBJ2-3; CDR3aa: ASSSTGVSTDTQY
v_gene: TRBV6-5; j_gene: TRBJ1-2; CDR3aa: ASRRGSLEYGYT
v_gene: TRBV3-1/TRBV3-2; j_gene: TRBJ1-4; CDR3aa: ASSQDFCDREIKKLF
v_gene: TRBV6-5; j_gene: TRBJ2-2; CDR3aa: ASSYVWETIGELF
v_gene: TRBV10-1; j_gene: TRBJ2-1; CDR3aa: ASSDTRTSPNEQF
v_gene: TRBV24-1; j_gene: TRBJ2-5; CDR3aa: ATSDSRGLETQY
v_gene: TRBV11-3; j_gene: TRBJ2-3; CDR3aa: ASSLEQGRDTQY
v_gene: TRBV10-2; j_gene: TRBJ1-1; CDR3aa: ASSEGSRFEAF
v_gene: TRBV3-1/TRBV3-2; j_gene: TRBJ1-5; CDR3aa: ASSPGGGRNQPQH
v_gene: TRBV7-6; j_gene: TRBJ2-1; CDR3aa: ASSLLSGTSGRGGEQF
v_gene: TRBV5-1; j_gene: TRBJ1-2; CDR3aa: ASSLEAGSGYT
v_gene: TRBV5-4; j_gene: TRBJ1-3; CDR3aa: ASSRGQGGDSGNTIY